These T cell receptor beta chains were read from a single sample in a study of shared clonotypes between healthy human individuals. Sequencing used immunoSEQ multiplex PCR; TCRdb keeps in-frame clones, though not all of them. The sample comprises 490,000 or so clones, about 80% of which are singletons, and 12% rests with the top ten. The sequencing input was PBMCs. These receptor sequences come from a woman aged 40-49 years in good health. Some clones in this sample may be carry-over from other donors' samples. Each CDR3 is given with its conserved first and last residue. A D gene is named only where the DNA matches it firmly. Expanded clones get a size class; other rows say once, few or many, or leave the size out.

j_call: TRBJ2-3; v_call: TRBV6-1; clone_size: -; d_call: -; cdr3_nt: TGTGCCAGCAGCGACCGTCGATCTAGCACAGATACGCAGTATTTT; cdr3_aa: CASSDRRSSTDTQYF
j_call: TRBJ2-1; v_call: TRBV7-2; clone_size: few; d_call: -; cdr3_nt: TGTGCCAGCAGCTTAGCGCTGGGTAGCGCCAAAACTGGGTTCTTC; cdr3_aa: CASSLALGSAKTGFF
j_call: TRBJ2-5; v_call: TRBV7-3; clone_size: -; d_call: -; cdr3_nt: TGTGCCAGCAGCTTAGTGGGTAGGGTCAGGGAAGAGACCCAGTACTTC; cdr3_aa: CASSLVGRVREETQYF
j_call: TRBJ1-2; v_call: TRBV10-2; clone_size: once; d_call: TRBD1; cdr3_nt: TGCGCCAGCACTTCGGACAGGGGGAGCCTCTACACCTTC; cdr3_aa: CASTSDRGSLYTF
j_call: TRBJ2-5; v_call: TRBV2; clone_size: -; d_call: TRBD2; cdr3_nt: TGTGCCAGCAGTACGGGGGGGCGTCTTGAGACCCAGTACTTC; cdr3_aa: CASSTGGRLETQYF
j_call: TRBJ1-1; v_call: TRBV5-1; clone_size: -; d_call: TRBD1; cdr3_nt: TGCGCCAGCAGCCTCAGACAGGGTGGGAACACTGAAGCTTTCTTT; cdr3_aa: CASSLRQGGNTEAFF
j_call: TRBJ2-2; v_call: TRBV18; clone_size: many; d_call: -; cdr3_nt: TGTGCCAGCTCACCACACGCAGGGTTGACCGGGGAGCTGTTTTTT; cdr3_aa: CASSPHAGLTGELFF
j_call: TRBJ2-5; v_call: TRBV27; clone_size: -; d_call: -; cdr3_nt: TGTGCCAGCAGTCGGACTTCTACGGGGGAGACCCAGTACTTC; cdr3_aa: CASSRTSTGETQYF
j_call: TRBJ1-2; v_call: TRBV18; clone_size: -; d_call: -; cdr3_nt: TGTGCCAGCTCACCCTCGACTACAACGGTTTATGGCTACACCTTC; cdr3_aa: CASSPSTTTVYGYTF
j_call: TRBJ2-7; v_call: TRBV29-1; clone_size: few; d_call: -; cdr3_nt: TGCAGCGTTGTTCAGGAGTCCTACGAGCAGTACTTC; cdr3_aa: CSVVQESYEQYF
j_call: TRBJ2-2; v_call: TRBV28; clone_size: -; d_call: -; cdr3_nt: TGTGCCAGCAGTTCTCCGCAGACAGTAGGTGCGGGGGAGCTGTTTTTT; cdr3_aa: CASSSPQTVGAGELFF
j_call: TRBJ2-7; v_call: TRBV29-1; clone_size: -; d_call: -; cdr3_nt: TGCAGCGTCCGACTGACTTACGAGCAGTACTTC; cdr3_aa: CSVRLTYEQYF
j_call: TRBJ2-7; v_call: TRBV7-9; clone_size: -; d_call: -; cdr3_nt: TGTGCCAGCACCCTCCCCCGCCAGGGCCTCGAGCAGTACTTC; cdr3_aa: CASTLPRQGLEQYF
j_call: TRBJ1-1; v_call: TRBV10-2; clone_size: -; d_call: TRBD1; cdr3_nt: TGCGCCAGCAGCGGGACAGGAGGGAACACTGAAGCTTTCTTT; cdr3_aa: CASSGTGGNTEAFF
j_call: TRBJ1-2; v_call: TRBV4-2; clone_size: -; d_call: -; cdr3_nt: TGTGCCAGCAGCCCCCGAGGTAACTATGGCTACACCTTC; cdr3_aa: CASSPRGNYGYTF
j_call: TRBJ2-2; v_call: TRBV28; clone_size: few; d_call: -; cdr3_nt: TGTGCCAGCAGGTTCCCCGGACCAACCGGGGAGCTGTTTTTT; cdr3_aa: CASRFPGPTGELFF
j_call: TRBJ2-3; v_call: TRBV4-3; clone_size: -; d_call: -; cdr3_nt: TGCGCCAGCAGCCCCCGGGCCCTCACAGATACGCAGTATTTT; cdr3_aa: CASSPRALTDTQYF
j_call: TRBJ1-5; v_call: TRBV6-5; clone_size: -; d_call: TRBD1; cdr3_nt: TGTGCCAGCAGGAGGGACAGGGGAGGCAATCAGCCCCAGCATTTT; cdr3_aa: CASRRDRGGNQPQHF
j_call: TRBJ2-1; v_call: TRBV5-1; clone_size: -; d_call: TRBD2; cdr3_nt: TGCGCCAGCAGCTTGGCCCCTAGCGGGAGTTCCTACAATGAGCAGTTCTTC; cdr3_aa: CASSLAPSGSSYNEQFF
j_call: TRBJ1-4; v_call: TRBV7-9; clone_size: -; d_call: TRBD1; cdr3_nt: TGTGCCAGCAGCTTAAGGGGACAGGTGAATGAAAAACTGTTTTTT; cdr3_aa: CASSLRGQVNEKLFF
j_call: TRBJ2-3; v_call: TRBV7-2; clone_size: once; d_call: -; cdr3_nt: TGTGCCAGCAGCAAAGACGGTGTTTCCACAGATACGCAGTATTTT; cdr3_aa: CASSKDGVSTDTQYF
j_call: TRBJ2-7; v_call: TRBV5-1; clone_size: few; d_call: -; cdr3_nt: TGCGCCAGCAGCCCCCCCTGGTCTTCCCTCGAGCAGTACTTC; cdr3_aa: CASSPPWSSLEQYF
j_call: TRBJ2-1; v_call: TRBV29-1; clone_size: many; d_call: -; cdr3_nt: TGCAGCGTTTGCAAGGGAACCGTTATCGATGAGCAGTTCTTC; cdr3_aa: CSVCKGTVIDEQFF
j_call: TRBJ1-1; v_call: TRBV14; clone_size: few; d_call: -; cdr3_nt: TGTGCCAGCAGCCCGATAGGGGGGGCAACGACTGAAGCTTTCTTT; cdr3_aa: CASSPIGGATTEAFF
j_call: TRBJ1-6; v_call: TRBV11-2; clone_size: once; d_call: TRBD1; cdr3_nt: TGTGCCAGCAGCACGGGACAGAATTCACCCCTCCACTTT; cdr3_aa: CASSTGQNSPLHF
j_call: TRBJ2-7; v_call: TRBV7-2; clone_size: once; d_call: -; cdr3_nt: TGTGCCAGCAGCTCAGAACAGGGAGGCTACGAGCAGTACTTC; cdr3_aa: CASSSEQGGYEQYF
j_call: TRBJ1-1; v_call: TRBV18; clone_size: -; d_call: -; cdr3_nt: TGTGCCAGCTCACCACGGGGGGGAACCCTCAACACTGAAGCTTTCTTT; cdr3_aa: CASSPRGGTLNTEAFF
j_call: TRBJ2-4; v_call: TRBV7-9; clone_size: few; d_call: -; cdr3_nt: TGTGCCAGCAGCCGTAAAGGGGGACTAAACATTCAGTACTTC; cdr3_aa: CASSRKGGLNIQYF